These 9 T cell receptor beta chains were sequenced from one sample in a study of blood T cell repertoires in COVID-19. Clones were read by immunoSEQ multiplex PCR, and TCRdb kept only the in-frame ones, dropping some. Of approximately 210,000 clones in the sample, 70% to 90% were seen once. Sequencing was done on a sample of PBMCs or T cells enriched from blood (not recorded which). Receptors were obtained from a man aged 25 to 45 with acute COVID-19.

The chain has TRBV28 and TRBJ1-2; D call uncertain. The CDR3 loop spans 13 amino acids. Germline lookup yields CDR1 MDHEN and CDR2 SYDVKM. With 2 bases removed from V and 11 bases from J, the gap between germline ends came to 15 bases. CDR3 DNA sequence: TGTGCCAGCAGTTTAAAGGTCCAGCGTGGGTACACCTTC. It specifies CASSLKVQRGYTF.

This clone was seen only once. The rearrangement links TRBV6-1 to TRBJ2-7; 8 positions match TRBD1. Germline lookup yields CDR1 MNHNS and CDR2 SASEGT. CDR3 length: 14 amino acids. V lost 2 bases, J lost 2 bases, and 2 bases stayed unmatched. This CDR3 is CASSELGQAYEQYF. The CDR3 DNA is TGTGCCAGCAGTGAATTGGGACAGGCCTACGAGCAGTACTTC.

The chain has TRBV2 and TRBJ1-4; D perhaps matches TRBD1 (6 bases). CDR1 is SNHLY and CDR2 is FYNNEI in the germline V gene. The CDR3 has 12 residues. V lost 6 bases to trimming and J lost 4 bases, with 6 bases between them. The DNA for the CDR3 is TGTGCCAGCAGACAGGGTAATGAAAAACTGTTTTTT. The encoded protein is CASRQGNEKLFF.

This rearrangement joins TRBV6-5 to TRBJ2-4; the match to TRBD1 covers 8 bases. Germline V gene data show CDR1 as MNHEY and CDR2 as SVGAGI. CDR3 length equals 15 residues. Trimming cost V 2 bases and J 6 bases; bases outside gene matches: 6. The CDR3 is CASSYGDRGINIQYF. The CDR3 DNA is TGTGCCAGCAGTTACGGAGACAGGGGAATAAACATTCAGTACTTC.

The chain combines TRBV18 with TRBJ2-2; a weak D match, TRBD1 (6 bases). The CDR3 sequence is 15 residues long. The germline V gene encodes CDR1 KGHSH and CDR2 LQKENI. The V and J ends lost 5 bases and 8 bases respectively, with 18 bases between them. The CDR3 loop is CASSVNRQDSGELFF. DNA of the CDR3: TGTGCCAGCTCAGTAAACCGACAGGACTCGGGGGAGCTGTTTTTT.

The genes are TRBV5-5 and TRBJ2-7; 10 bases fit TRBD1. From germline, CDR1 is SGHKS and CDR2 YYEKEE (reference sequence). The CDR3 runs 15 residues. V lost 4 bases to trimming and J lost 3 bases; unmatched junction nucleotides: 7. Here the CDR3 reads CASSELRTGGYEQYF. The CDR3 DNA reads TGTGCCAGCAGCGAGCTTAGGACAGGGGGCTACGAGCAGTACTTC.

This chain uses TRBV10-3 with TRBJ1-1; no reliable D call. V was trimmed by 7 bases and J by 1 base, leaving 13 bases between them. Germline V gene data show CDR1 as ENHRY and CDR2 as SYGVKD. The CDR3 runs 14 residues. This CDR3 is CAINGMAGNTEAFF. The CDR3 DNA sequence: TGTGCCATCAACGGAATGGCAGGGAACACTGAAGCTTTCTTT.

This chain uses TRBV19 with TRBJ1-1, with 7 bases aligning to TRBD1. V trimming: 2 bases; J trimming: 3 bases; junction bases outside the gene matches: 3. The CDR3 length is 14 residues. Germline loops: CDR1 LNHDA, CDR2 SQIVND (reference sequence). The CDR3 coding sequence is TGTGCCAGTAGTATAACAGGGGTGGACACTGAAGCTTTCTTT. It specifies CASSITGVDTEAFF.

This clone was counted a single time. The gene calls are TRBV9 and TRBJ1-6; TRBD1 aligns across 7 bases. Per germline, CDR1 SGDLS and CDR2 YYNGEE. The CDR3 contains 14 residues. The junction had 0 bases not matched to a gene; V was cut back by 2 bases and J by 4 bases. The CDR3 coding sequence is TGTGCCAGCAGCGTGGGACAGTATAATTCACCCCTCCACTTT. It codes for CASSVGQYNSPLHF.